The 28 T cell receptor beta chains given below trace back to one sample, sequenced in a study of T-cell reconstitution after alpha-beta-depleted transplantation in children. The library targeted TCRbeta and was prepared with unique molecular identifiers. A single record per CDR3 protein comes from TCRdb applying MiXCR to the PCR reads. The sample holds hundreds of thousands of distinct CDR3 sequences, approximately 15% seen once. The sample was PBMCs, mostly from graft donor cells, taken 360 days after TCRalphabeta/CD19-depleted stem cell transplant. Every receptor here comes from a male patient between 2 and 15 years old who had a stem cell transplant for acute lymphoblastic leukemia, so the T cells may come from the graft donor.

The chain carries TRBV30 and TRBJ2-6, with D hard to call. Looked up from germline, CDR1 is GTSNPN and CDR2 is SVGIG (reference sequence). V was clipped by 1 base and J by 4 bases, with 2 bases between them. The CDR3 runs to 12 residues. The CDR3 DNA reads TGTGCCTGGAGTGCCGGGGCCAACGTCCTGACTTTC. This encodes CAWSAGANVLTF.

The chain joins TRBV5-1 to TRBJ2-7; unclear D gene. The CDR3 spans 15 residues. CDR1 and CDR2 (germline): SGHRS, YFSETQ. The V end lost 3 bases, the J end lost 1 base, and 14 bases lay between the germline ends. The CDR3 sequence is CASSSEEHRSYEQYF. As DNA, the CDR3 is TGCGCCAGCAGCTCCGAGGAGCACAGATCCTACGAGCAGTACTTC.

This clonotype was seen a handful of times. The chain recombines TRBV2 with TRBJ2-3; D uncertain. The CDR3 length is 12 residues. Germline loops: CDR1 SNHLY, CDR2 FYNNEI. V shed 8 bases and J shed 3 bases, with 9 bases lying between them. Here the CDR3 reads CASQGPTDTQYF. The CDR3 DNA reads TGTGCCAGCCAAGGACCGACAGATACGCAGTATTTT. Filled out from reference TRBV2 and TRBJ2-3, the complete variable domain reads EPEVTQTPSHQVTQMGQEVILRCVPISNHLYFYWYRQILGQKVEFLVSFYNNEISEKSEIFDDQFSVERPDGSNFTLKIRSTKLEDSAMYFCASQGPTDTQYFGPGTRLTVL.

The chain uses TRBV9 and TRBJ2-1, with TRBD1 as a possible D gene (6 bases). V was shortened by 0 bases and J by 10 bases, with 14 bases between the two germline ends. CDR1 and CDR2 from the germline V gene are SGDLS and YYNGEE. The CDR3 has 14 amino acids. CDR3 DNA: TGTGCCAGCAGCGTAGTTGGGAGTCAGGGGGAGCAGTTCTTC. Translating it yields CASSVVGSQGEQFF.

V is TRBV27 and J is TRBJ2-5; 8 positions match TRBD2. V dropped 4 bases and J dropped 9; count of bases not matched to a gene: 10. Germline assignment: CDR1 MNHEY and CDR2 SMNVEV (reference sequence). The CDR3 runs to 14 residues. The CDR3 bases are TGTGCCAGCAGTTCCCCGGGGGGGCGAAACCCCCAGTACTTC. This codes for CASSSPGGRNPQYF.

V gene TRBV29-1 combines with J gene TRBJ2-2; a weak D match, TRBD2 (5 bases). Trimming stripped 6 bases from V and 0 bases from J, with 14 bases between. The germline CDR1 and CDR2 sequences are SQVTM and ANQGSEA. The CDR3 is 15 amino acids. The CDR3 loop reads CSVGGWSANTGELFF. CDR3 sequence (DNA): TGCAGCGTCGGAGGTTGGTCAGCGAACACCGGGGAGCTGTTTTTT.

This clonotype was recorded only once. This chain joins TRBV4-1 and TRBJ2-3; TRBD2 is a possible D gene (5 bases). V lost 3 bases to trimming and J lost 2 bases, with 15 bases between them. The CDR3 extends over 16 amino acids. Germline lookup yields CDR1 MGHRA and CDR2 YSYEKL. CDR3 DNA sequence: TGCGCCAGCAGCCATTCCCCAGCGGCTAACACAGATACGCAGTATTTT. Its translation is CASSHSPAANTDTQYF.

The chain has TRBV20-1 and TRBJ2-1; tentative D call: TRBD2 (5 bases). The CDR3 runs to 16 residues. V shed 3 bases and J shed 4 bases, with 19 bases lying between them. Germline V gives CDR1 DFQATT, CDR2 SNEGSKA (reference sequence). CDR3 sequence reads: CSASPPLGGFYNEQFF. The CDR3 coding sequence is TGCAGTGCTAGCCCTCCTCTGGGCGGGTTTTACAATGAGCAGTTCTTC.

This clonotype showed up many times. The V gene is TRBV4-3, the J gene TRBJ1-1, with D possibly being TRBD1 (5 bases). V was shortened by 1 base and J by 1 base, with 16 bases between the two germline ends. The length of the CDR3 is 17 residues. Germline assignment: CDR1 LGHNA and CDR2 YSLEER. CDR3 sequence (DNA): TGCGCCAGCAGCCAAGTTAATGCTAGGGGTCCGAACACTGAAGCTTTCTTT. Translating it yields CASSQVNARGPNTEAFF.

V is TRBV5-6 and J is TRBJ2-1, with D perhaps TRBD1 or TRBD2 (5 bases each). Trimming took off 4 bases at V and 6 bases at J, with 11 bases between the two ends. This CDR3 region has 13 residues. From germline, CDR1 is SGHDT and CDR2 YYEEEE. The CDR3 coding sequence is TGTGCCAGCAGCCCTGGGGGTAGCAATGAGCAGTTCTTC. It specifies CASSPGGSNEQFF.

The table lists this clonotype with many counts. The chain carries TRBV12-3 or TRBV12-4 and TRBJ2-1; TRBD2 matches 9 bases. The J segment lost 7 bases and the V segment lost 10 bases, leaving 11 bases of the junction unmatched. CDR3 length: 14 residues. CDR3 bases: TGTGCCACCGACGGGACTAGCTTGAAAAATGAGCAGTTCTTC. Protein product: CATDGTSLKNEQFF.

The table lists this clonotype with a few counts. This chain connects TRBV20-1 to TRBJ2-2; D not certain. CDR3 length: 13 residues. Deletions cut 4 bases from V and 5 bases from J, with 11 bases between. In germline, CDR1 is DFQATT, CDR2 SNEGSKA (reference sequence). The CDR3 sequence: CSAKKSVTGELFF. DNA for the CDR3: TGCAGTGCTAAAAAAAGTGTGACCGGGGAGCTGTTTTTT.

This clonotype occurred once. The chain is built from TRBV29-1 and TRBJ2-3; D remains ambiguous. Trimming cost V 1 base and J 2 bases, with 7 bases left between them. The CDR3 runs to 13 residues. The V gene's germline CDR1 is SQVTM and CDR2 ANQGSEA. The CDR3 region is CSVEGRTTDTQYF. Here the CDR3 DNA reads TGCAGCGTTGAAGGACGTACCACAGATACGCAGTATTTT.

This clonotype occurred a few times. V gene TRBV6-5 combines with J gene TRBJ1-2; 7 nucleotides align to TRBD1. The germline V gene encodes CDR1 MNHEY and CDR2 SVGAGI. This CDR3 is 12 amino acids long. The ends lost 6 bases at V and 7 bases at J; junction bases unmatched: 5. This CDR3 is CASRSTGAGYTF. In DNA form, the CDR3 reads TGTGCCAGCAGATCCACAGGGGCTGGCTACACCTTC.

This clonotype was counted at least ten times. The J gene is TRBJ1-2, the V gene TRBV20-1; D gene unclear. Trimming stripped 1 base from V and 8 bases from J, with 5 bases between. There are 10 residues in the CDR3. Germline V gene data show CDR1 as DFQATT and CDR2 as SNEGSKA (reference sequence). CDR3 sequence (DNA): TGCAGTGCTAGAGCAATAGGCTACACCTTC. Protein sequence: CSARAIGYTF.

The chain employs TRBV5-1 and TRBJ2-1; TRBD1 matches at 7 bases. The CDR3 has 16 amino acids. The germline V gene has CDR1 SGHRS and CDR2 YFSETQ. V lost 0 bases and J lost 2; bases outside the gene matches: 5. Here the CDR3 reads CASSLAATGPYNEQFF. The CDR3 DNA is TGCGCCAGCAGCTTGGCAGCGACAGGGCCCTACAATGAGCAGTTCTTC.

The CDR3 region is CASSLGGAPNTEAFF. The CDR3 DNA sequence: TGCGCCAGCAGCTTGGGTGGGGCGCCGAACACTGAAGCTTTCTTT. The chain has TRBV5-1 and TRBJ1-1; maybe TRBD1 (5 bases). This CDR3 region has 15 residues. V shed 0 bases and J shed 1 base, with 10 bases lying between them. Germline lookup yields CDR1 SGHRS and CDR2 YFSETQ. Variable domain in full (rest from reference TRBV5-1 and TRBJ1-1): KAGVTQTPRYLIKTRGQQVTLSCSPISGHRSVSWYQQTPGQGLQFLFEYFSETQRNKGNFPGRFSGRQFSNSRSEMNVSTLELGDSALYLCASSLGGAPNTEAFFGQGTRLTVV.

In this sample, this clonotype turned up a few times. V is TRBV5-1 and J is TRBJ2-1, with D possibly TRBD1 on 5 matching bases. The germline CDR1 and CDR2 sequences are SGHRS and YFSETQ. Trimming cost V 2 bases and J 3 bases, with 21 bases left between them. This CDR3 is built from 18 residues. The CDR3 region is CASSLGAIGVPIYNEQFF. In nucleotides, the CDR3 is TGCGCCAGCAGCTTAGGCGCAATAGGGGTCCCTATCTACAATGAGCAGTTCTTC.

This clonotype has a handful of counts. The chain recombines TRBV4-2 with TRBJ2-7; D is perhaps TRBD1 (6 bases). Trimming cost V 2 bases and J 5 bases, with 7 bases left between them. Germline CDR1 LGHNA, CDR2 YNFKEQ. There are 12 residues in the CDR3. DNA of the CDR3: TGTGCCAGCAGCCAACAGGGGAACGAGCAGTACTTC. This gives the protein CASSQQGNEQYF.

A few counts support this clonotype. V usage is TRBV20-1 and J usage is TRBJ2-7; D may be TRBD1 (6 bases). Trimming removed 3 bases from V and 2 bases from J, with 11 bases in between. This CDR3 has 13 residues. In germline, CDR1 is DFQATT, CDR2 SNEGSKA (reference sequence). CDR3 coding DNA: TGCAGTGCTAGGGACAGTATGGCCTACGAGCAGTACTTC. Translated, it gives CSARDSMAYEQYF.

The CDR3 DNA reads as TGCGCCAGCAGCTTGATCAGCGGTAATGAGCAGTTCTTC. It yields the protein CASSLISGNEQFF. V gene TRBV5-1 combines with J gene TRBJ2-1; D is possibly TRBD2 (5 bases). The CDR3 totals 13 residues. The V gene's germline CDR1 is SGHRS and CDR2 YFSETQ. The V end was cut by 1 base, the J end by 7 bases, with 9 bases between.

This sequence joins TRBV28 and TRBJ1-2; the D gene is possibly TRBD1 (5 bases). V gave up 9 bases and J gave up 2 bases, with 16 bases separating them. This CDR3 has 14 amino acids. Germline V gives CDR1 MDHEN, CDR2 SYDVKM. The CDR3 DNA reads as TGTGCCAGTGGGGCGGGCAGGACAAACTATGGCTACACCTTC. It yields the protein CASGAGRTNYGYTF.

This clonotype was seen only a few times. V gene TRBV10-3 combines with J gene TRBJ1-1, with D perhaps TRBD1 (5 bases). Trimming shortened V by 0 bases and J by 4 bases, and 9 bases separated the two germline ends. Germline CDR1 is ENHRY and CDR2 is SYGVKD. This CDR3 region has 14 residues. CDR3 residues: CAISESIRGTEAFF. In DNA form, the CDR3 reads TGTGCCATCAGTGAGTCCATAAGGGGCACTGAAGCTTTCTTT.

V gene TRBV19 combines with J gene TRBJ1-2; D is unresolved. The CDR3 is made up of 16 amino acids. The germline V gene encodes CDR1 LNHDA and CDR2 SQIVND (reference sequence). The germline V and J ends were trimmed by 7 bases and 4 bases, with 22 bases remaining between them. The CDR3, as DNA: TGTGCCAGTAAAGACCCCCTACGAAAGAGGGCCTATGGCTACACCTTC. This translates into CASKDPLRKRAYGYTF.

The chain employs TRBV7-6 and TRBJ2-7, with D uncertain. The germline V gene encodes CDR1 SGHVS and CDR2 FNYEAQ. The CDR3 has 18 amino acids. Trimming took 0 bases from V and 4 from J, leaving 22 bases between them. The CDR3 reads CASSLAPTVGAGYYEQYF. The CDR3 nucleotides read TGTGCCAGCAGCTTAGCACCAACTGTAGGTGCTGGGTATTACGAGCAGTACTTC.

This chain uses TRBV19 with TRBJ1-1, with 10 bases identical to TRBD1. The germline V gene has CDR1 LNHDA and CDR2 SQIVND (reference sequence). Trimming cost V 5 bases and J 0 bases; bases outside gene matches: 3. The CDR3 is 15 residues long. DNA of the CDR3: TGTGCCAGTAGTTCGGGACAGGGGATGAACACTGAAGCTTTCTTT. Encoded protein: CASSSGQGMNTEAFF.

The rearrangement links TRBV20-1 to TRBJ2-1; D possibly corresponds to TRBD2 (7 bases). The CDR3 extends over 14 amino acids. V dropped 0 bases and J dropped 7 bases, with 13 bases sitting between them. The V gene's germline CDR1 is DFQATT and CDR2 SNEGSKA (reference sequence). CDR3 DNA: TGCAGTGCTAGAGAAGGGGGGGCCGGTAATGAGCAGTTCTTC. Its protein is CSAREGGAGNEQFF.

The rearrangement joins TRBV12-3 or TRBV12-4 to TRBJ2-2; TRBD2 might be the D (5 bases). V gave up 6 bases and J gave up 13 bases, with 18 bases separating them. This CDR3 has 13 amino acids. The CDR3 loop reads CASSLKPGSGLFF. The CDR3 region has the DNA TGTGCCAGCAGCCTGAAGCCGGGGTCCGGGCTGTTTTTT.